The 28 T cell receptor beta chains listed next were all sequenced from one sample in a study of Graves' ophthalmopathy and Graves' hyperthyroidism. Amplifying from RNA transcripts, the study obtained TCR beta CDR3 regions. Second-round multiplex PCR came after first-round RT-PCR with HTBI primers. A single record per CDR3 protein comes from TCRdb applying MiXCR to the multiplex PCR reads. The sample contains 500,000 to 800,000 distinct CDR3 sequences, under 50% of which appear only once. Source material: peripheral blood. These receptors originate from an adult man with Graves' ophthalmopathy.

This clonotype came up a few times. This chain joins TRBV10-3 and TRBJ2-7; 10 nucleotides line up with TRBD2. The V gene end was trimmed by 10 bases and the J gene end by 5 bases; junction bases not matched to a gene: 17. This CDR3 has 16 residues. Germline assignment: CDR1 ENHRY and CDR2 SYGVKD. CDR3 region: CATSVLERGGRHEQYF. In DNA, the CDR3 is TGTGCCACCTCCGTTTTGGAGCGGGGGGGGCGGCACGAGCAGTACTTC.

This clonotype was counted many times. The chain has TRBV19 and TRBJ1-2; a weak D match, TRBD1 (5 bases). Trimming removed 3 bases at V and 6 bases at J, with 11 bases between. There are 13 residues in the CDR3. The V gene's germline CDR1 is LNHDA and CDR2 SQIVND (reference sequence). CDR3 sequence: CASSISPGDGYTF. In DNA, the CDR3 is TGTGCCAGTAGTATCTCGCCGGGGGATGGCTACACCTTC.

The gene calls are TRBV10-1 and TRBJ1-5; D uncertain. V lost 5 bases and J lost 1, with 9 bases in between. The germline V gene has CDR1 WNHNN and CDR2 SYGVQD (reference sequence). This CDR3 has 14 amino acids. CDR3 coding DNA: TGCGCCAGCAGTCCAGTCTTGAGCAATCAGCCCCAGCATTTT. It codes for CASSPVLSNQPQHF.

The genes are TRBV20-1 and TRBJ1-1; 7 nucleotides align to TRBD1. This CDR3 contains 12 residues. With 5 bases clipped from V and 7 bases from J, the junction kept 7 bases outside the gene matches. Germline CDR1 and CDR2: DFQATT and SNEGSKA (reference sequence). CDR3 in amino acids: CSAHRGNNEAFF. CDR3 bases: TGCAGTGCTCACAGGGGCAATAATGAAGCTTTCTTT.

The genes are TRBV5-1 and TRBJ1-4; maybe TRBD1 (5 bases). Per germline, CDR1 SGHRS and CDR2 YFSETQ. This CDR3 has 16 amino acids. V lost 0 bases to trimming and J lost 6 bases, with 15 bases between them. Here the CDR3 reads CASSLASSGADEKLFF. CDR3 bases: TGCGCCAGCAGCTTGGCCAGCTCTGGGGCGGATGAAAAACTGTTTTTT.

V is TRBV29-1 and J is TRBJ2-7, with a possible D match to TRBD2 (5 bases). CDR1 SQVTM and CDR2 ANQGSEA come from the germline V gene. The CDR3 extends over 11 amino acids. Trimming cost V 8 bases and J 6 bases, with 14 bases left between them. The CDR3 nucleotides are TGCAGCCAAATGAGGGCGCGCGAGCAGTACTTC. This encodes CSQMRAREQYF.

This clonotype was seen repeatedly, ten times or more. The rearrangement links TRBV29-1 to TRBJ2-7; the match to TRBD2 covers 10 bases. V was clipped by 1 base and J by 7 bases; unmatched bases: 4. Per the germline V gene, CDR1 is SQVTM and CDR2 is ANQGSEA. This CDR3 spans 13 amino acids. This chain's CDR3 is CSVEASGRGEQYF. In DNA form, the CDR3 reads TGCAGCGTTGAAGCTAGCGGGAGAGGAGAGCAGTACTTC.

The CDR3 region has the DNA TGCGCCAGCAGCCCCGGACAAGGGGAGGTTGTGGTGTTTTTT. This translates into CASSPGQGEVVVFF. The chain couples TRBV4-3 to TRBJ2-2; tentatively, D is TRBD2 (6 bases). V gave up 4 bases and J gave up 15 bases, with 21 bases separating them. The CDR3 loop spans 14 amino acids. Germline V gene lookup returns CDR1 LGHNA and CDR2 YSLEER.

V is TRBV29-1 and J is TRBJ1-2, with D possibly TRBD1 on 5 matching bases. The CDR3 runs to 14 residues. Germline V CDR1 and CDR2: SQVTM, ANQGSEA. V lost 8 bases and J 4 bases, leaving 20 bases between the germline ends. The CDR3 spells CSSEALGRIYGYTF. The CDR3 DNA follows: TGCAGCAGTGAAGCGCTGGGACGGATCTATGGCTACACCTTC.

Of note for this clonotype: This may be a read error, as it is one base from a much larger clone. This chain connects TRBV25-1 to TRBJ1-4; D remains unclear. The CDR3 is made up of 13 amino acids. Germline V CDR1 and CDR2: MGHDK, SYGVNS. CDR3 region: CASSFRGNEELFF. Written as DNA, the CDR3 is TGTGCCAGCAGCTTTCGGGGTAATGAAGAACTGTTTTTT.

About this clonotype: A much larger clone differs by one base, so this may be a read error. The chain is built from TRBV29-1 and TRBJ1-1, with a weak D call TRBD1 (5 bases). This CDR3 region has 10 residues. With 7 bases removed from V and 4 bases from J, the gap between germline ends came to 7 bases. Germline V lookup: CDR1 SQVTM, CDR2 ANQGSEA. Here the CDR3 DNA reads TGCAGCGGTAGGGGCACTGAAGCTTTCTTT. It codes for CSGRGTEAFF.

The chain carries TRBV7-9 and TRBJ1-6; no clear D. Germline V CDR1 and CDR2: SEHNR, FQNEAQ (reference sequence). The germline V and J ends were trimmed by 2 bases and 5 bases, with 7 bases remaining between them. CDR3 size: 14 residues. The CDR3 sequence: CASSLLRNNSPLHF. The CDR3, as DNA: TGTGCCAGCAGCTTACTCAGAAATAATTCACCCCTCCACTTT.

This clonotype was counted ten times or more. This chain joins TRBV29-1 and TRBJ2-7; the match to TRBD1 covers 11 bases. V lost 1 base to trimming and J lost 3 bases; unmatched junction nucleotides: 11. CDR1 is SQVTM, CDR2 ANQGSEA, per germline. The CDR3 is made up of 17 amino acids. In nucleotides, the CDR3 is TGCAGCGTTGAAGGGACAGGGGGCTTGGCGGGGAACTACGAGCAGTACTTC. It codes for CSVEGTGGLAGNYEQYF.

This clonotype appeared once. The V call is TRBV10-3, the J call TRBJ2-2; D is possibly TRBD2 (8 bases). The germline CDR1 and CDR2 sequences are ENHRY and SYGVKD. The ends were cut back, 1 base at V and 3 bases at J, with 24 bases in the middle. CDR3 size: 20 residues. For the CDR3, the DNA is TGTGCCATCAGTGAGTTTTGGGACAGTACGGGGGGGACTTACACCGGGGAGCTGTTTTTT. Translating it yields CAISEFWDSTGGTYTGELFF.

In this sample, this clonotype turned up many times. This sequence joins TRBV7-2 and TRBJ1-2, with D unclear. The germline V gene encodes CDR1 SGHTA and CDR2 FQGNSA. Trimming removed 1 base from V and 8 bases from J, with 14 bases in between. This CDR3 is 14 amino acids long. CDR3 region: CASSLEWAQKGYTF. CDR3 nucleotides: TGTGCCAGCAGCTTAGAGTGGGCCCAGAAGGGCTACACCTTC.

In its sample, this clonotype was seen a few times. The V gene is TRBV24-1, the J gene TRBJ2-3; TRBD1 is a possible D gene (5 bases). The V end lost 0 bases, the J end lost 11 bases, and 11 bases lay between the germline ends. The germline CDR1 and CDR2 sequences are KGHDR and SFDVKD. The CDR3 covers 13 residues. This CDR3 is CATSDLVGRQQYF. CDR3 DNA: TGTGCCACCAGTGATTTGGTGGGGCGGCAGCAGTATTTT.

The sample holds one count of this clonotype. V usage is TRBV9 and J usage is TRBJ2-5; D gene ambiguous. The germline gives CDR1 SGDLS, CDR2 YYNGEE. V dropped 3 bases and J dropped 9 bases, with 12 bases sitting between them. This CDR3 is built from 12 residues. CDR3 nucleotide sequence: TGTGCCAGCAGCGGTATGGGGAAGTCCCAGTACTTC. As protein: CASSGMGKSQYF.

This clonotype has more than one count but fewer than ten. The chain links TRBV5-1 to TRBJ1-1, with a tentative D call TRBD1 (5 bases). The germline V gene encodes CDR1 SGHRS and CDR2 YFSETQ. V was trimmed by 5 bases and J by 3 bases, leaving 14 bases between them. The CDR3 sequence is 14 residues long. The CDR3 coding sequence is TGCGCCAGCAGTTGGGGGGGGATCGACACTGAAGCTTTCTTT. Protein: CASSWGGIDTEAFF. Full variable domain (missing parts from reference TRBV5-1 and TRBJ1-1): KAGVTQTPRYLIKTRGQQVTLSCSPISGHRSVSWYQQTPGQGLQFLFEYFSETQRNKGNFPGRFSGRQFSNSRSEMNVSTLELGDSALYLCASSWGGIDTEAFFGQGTRLTVV.

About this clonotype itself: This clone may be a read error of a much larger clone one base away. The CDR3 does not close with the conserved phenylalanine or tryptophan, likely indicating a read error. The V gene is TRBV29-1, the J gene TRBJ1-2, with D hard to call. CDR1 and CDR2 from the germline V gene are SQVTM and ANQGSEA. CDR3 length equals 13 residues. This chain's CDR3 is CSAPDIGNYGYTS. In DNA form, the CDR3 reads TGCAGTGCTCCCGACATAGGGAACTATGGCTACACCTCC.

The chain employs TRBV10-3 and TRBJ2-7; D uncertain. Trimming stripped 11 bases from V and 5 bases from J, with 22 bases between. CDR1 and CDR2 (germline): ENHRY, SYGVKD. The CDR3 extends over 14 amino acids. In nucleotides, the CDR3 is TGTGCCTGGAGTGGGGAAGGGAAGAGAAACGAGCAGTACTTC. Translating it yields CAWSGEGKRNEQYF.

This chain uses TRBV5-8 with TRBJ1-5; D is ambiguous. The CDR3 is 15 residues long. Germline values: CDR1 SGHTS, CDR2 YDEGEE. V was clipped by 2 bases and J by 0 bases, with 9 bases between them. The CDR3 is CASSFDSGSNQPQHF. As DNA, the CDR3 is TGTGCCAGCAGCTTTGATTCGGGTAGCAATCAGCCCCAGCATTTT.

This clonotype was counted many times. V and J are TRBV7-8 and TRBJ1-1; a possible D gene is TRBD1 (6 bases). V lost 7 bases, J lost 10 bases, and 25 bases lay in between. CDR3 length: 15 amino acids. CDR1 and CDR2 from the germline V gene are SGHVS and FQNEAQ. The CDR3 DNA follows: TGTGCCAGCACCCCTTTTGCAGGGGACCTAGGCGTAGCTTTCTTT. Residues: CASTPFAGDLGVAFF.

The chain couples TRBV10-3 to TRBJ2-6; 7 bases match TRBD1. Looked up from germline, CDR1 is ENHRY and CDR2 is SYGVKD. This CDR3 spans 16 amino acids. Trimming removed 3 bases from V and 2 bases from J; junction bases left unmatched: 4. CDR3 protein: CAISDQGEPGANVLTF. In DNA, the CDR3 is TGTGCCATCAGTGATCAGGGGGAACCTGGGGCCAACGTCCTGACTTTC.

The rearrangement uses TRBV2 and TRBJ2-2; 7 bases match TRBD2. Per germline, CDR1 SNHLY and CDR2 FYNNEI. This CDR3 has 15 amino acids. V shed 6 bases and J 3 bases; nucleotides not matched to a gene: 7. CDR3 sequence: CASRMTSWDTGELFF. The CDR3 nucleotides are TGTGCCAGCAGGATGACTAGCTGGGACACCGGGGAGCTGTTTTTT.

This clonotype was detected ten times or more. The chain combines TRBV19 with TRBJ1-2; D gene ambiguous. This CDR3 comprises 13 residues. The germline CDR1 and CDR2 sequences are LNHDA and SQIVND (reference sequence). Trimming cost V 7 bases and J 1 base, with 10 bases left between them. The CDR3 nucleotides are TGTGCCAGTACGGGCAGTTTTAACTATGGCTACACCTTC. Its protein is CASTGSFNYGYTF. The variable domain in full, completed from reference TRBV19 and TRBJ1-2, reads DGGITQSPKYLFRKEGQNVTLSCEQNLNHDAMYWYRQDPGQGLRLIYYSQIVNDFQKGDIAEGYSVSREKKESFPLTVTSAQKNPTAFYLCASTGSFNYGYTFGSGTRLTVV.

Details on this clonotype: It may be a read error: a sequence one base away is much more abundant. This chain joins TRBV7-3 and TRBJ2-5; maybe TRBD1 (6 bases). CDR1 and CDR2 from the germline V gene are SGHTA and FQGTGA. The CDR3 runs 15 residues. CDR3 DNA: TGTGCCAGCAGCTTAGGGCAGGGGATTTCGGAGACCCGGTACTTC. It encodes CASSLGQGISETRYF.

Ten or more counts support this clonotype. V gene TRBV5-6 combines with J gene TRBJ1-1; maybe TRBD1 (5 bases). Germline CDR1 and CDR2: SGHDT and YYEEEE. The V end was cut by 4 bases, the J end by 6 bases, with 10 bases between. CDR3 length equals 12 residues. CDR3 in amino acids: CASSRGSAEAFF. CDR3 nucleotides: TGTGCCAGCAGCAGGGGAAGCGCTGAAGCTTTCTTT.

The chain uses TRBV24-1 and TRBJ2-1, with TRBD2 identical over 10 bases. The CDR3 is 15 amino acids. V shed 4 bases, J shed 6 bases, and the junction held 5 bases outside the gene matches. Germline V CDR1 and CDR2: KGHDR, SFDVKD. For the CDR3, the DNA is TGTGCCACCAGTGACGCGGGGACTAGCGCCAATGAGCAGTTCTTC. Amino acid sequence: CATSDAGTSANEQFF.